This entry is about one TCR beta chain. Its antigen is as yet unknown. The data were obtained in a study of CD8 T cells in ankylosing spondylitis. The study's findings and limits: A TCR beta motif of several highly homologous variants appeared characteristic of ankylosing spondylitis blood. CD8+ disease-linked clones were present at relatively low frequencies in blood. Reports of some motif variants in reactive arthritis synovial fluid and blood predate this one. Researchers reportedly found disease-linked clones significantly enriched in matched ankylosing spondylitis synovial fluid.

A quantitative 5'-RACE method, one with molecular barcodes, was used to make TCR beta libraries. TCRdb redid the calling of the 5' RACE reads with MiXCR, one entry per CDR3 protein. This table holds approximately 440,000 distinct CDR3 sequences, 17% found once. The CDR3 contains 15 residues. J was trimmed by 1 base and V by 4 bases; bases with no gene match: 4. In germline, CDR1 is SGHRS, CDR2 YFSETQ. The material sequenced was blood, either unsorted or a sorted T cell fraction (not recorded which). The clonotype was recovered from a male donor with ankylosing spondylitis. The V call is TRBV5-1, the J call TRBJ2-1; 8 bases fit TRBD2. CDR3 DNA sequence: TGCGCCAGCAGCCAACGGGGGGGGTCCTACAATGAGCAGTTCTTC. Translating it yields CASSQRGGSYNEQFF.